A single sample gave rise to the 3 T cell receptor beta chains below, sequenced in a study of blood T cell repertoires in COVID-19. The repertoire was sequenced with immunoSEQ multiplex PCR; TCRdb's copy has only in-frame clones and lacks some. This table has about 500,000 clones, approximately 92% appearing once. Source material: peripheral blood. Every receptor here comes from a man aged 18-30 years with COVID-19, enrolled during active disease.

The chain recombines TRBV7-3 with TRBJ2-6; TRBD1 is a possible D gene (6 bases). From germline, CDR1 is SGHTA and CDR2 FQGTGA. This CDR3 region has 16 residues. V lost 5 bases and J lost 1, with 12 bases in between. CDR3 sequence (DNA): TGTGCCAGCAGCCGATCACAGGGTTCTGGGGCCAACGTCCTGACTTTC. It is translated as CASSRSQGSGANVLTF. Full variable domain (outside the CDR3, taken from reference TRBV7-3 and TRBJ2-6): GAGVSQTPSNKVTEKGKYVELRCDPISGHTALYWYRQSLGQGPEFLIYFQGTGAADDSGLPNDRFFAVRPEGSVSTLKIQRTERGDSAVYLCASSRSQGSGANVLTFGAGSRLTVL.

The V call is TRBV5-8, the J call TRBJ2-3; 8 positions agree with TRBD2. This CDR3 is 15 amino acids long. Germline V lookup: CDR1 SGHTS, CDR2 YDEGEE. Trimming took 4 bases from V and 4 from J; bases not matched to a gene: 8. The CDR3 loop is CASSAGLVNADTQYF. The CDR3 DNA follows: TGTGCCAGCAGCGCGGGACTAGTAAACGCAGATACGCAGTATTTT.

The chain recombines TRBV24-1 with TRBJ2-1; 11 bases fit TRBD2. The CDR3 spans 15 residues. The trim removed 5 bases at V and 9 bases at J, leaving 8 bases unmatched. Germline V lookup: CDR1 KGHDR, CDR2 SFDVKD. The CDR3 DNA reads TGTGCCACCAGTGCCCTTACTAGCGGGAGTGCTGAGCAGTTCTTC. Amino acids: CATSALTSGSAEQFF.